The subject of this entry is one T cell receptor beta chain. No antigen is known for it. The CDR3 spans 15 residues. J lost 0 bases, V lost 3 bases, and 1 base had no gene match. The germline gives CDR1 SEHNR, CDR2 FQNEAQ (reference sequence). TCRdb passed the reads through MiXCR, listing each CDR3 protein once. Here the sample spans approximately 170,000 distinct CDR3 sequences, approximately 15% being singletons. The data were taken from a study of T cell repertoires in cytomegalovirus infection. Study-level background: Carrying CMV and the relevant HLA type showed in public TCR beta signatures.

Overall study findings and caveats: Accumulated public TCR beta family frequency recognized individuals carrying CMV together with the relevant HLA. CMV-specific TCR beta clonotypes restricted by HLA-C dominated the ex vivo response.

The sample was PBMCs. The gene calls are TRBV7-9 and TRBJ2-3; 9 bases align to TRBD2. The sequence derives from a human donor in good health (CMV status not recorded). Some clones in this sample may be carry-over from other donors' samples. Here the CDR3 DNA reads TGTGCCAGCAGCTTTAGCGGGAGTAGCACAGATACGCAGTATTTT. Translated: CASSFSGSSTDTQYF.